The text below deals with one TCR beta chain. Its antigen is still unknown. No base qualities exist here, and no much larger clone lies one base off it. This specimen belongs to a study of identical twins (dated by TCRdb to 2015 to 2016). Turning to the overall study: To test whether fetal clonotypes persist, this study deep-sequenced TCR alpha and beta repertoires from monozygotic twins, from unrelated adults of various ages, and from cord blood. Replicate twin experiments were performed at different times using different library preparation protocols to rule out contamination. What the research found in general, with its limitations: A weaker excess of twin sharing was found in beta out-of-frame sequences because the signal-to-noise ratio was lowered by fewer shared sequences. Abundant cord blood beta clonotypes had fewer insertions, young adult naive repertoires showed a similar but weaker trend, and memory repertoires showed no such trend. Compared with coincidental sharing between unrelated individuals, out-of-frame TCR alpha sequences shared between twins showed an excess of sequences with low generation probability. In monozygotic twins, out-of-frame TCR alpha sharing was systematically underestimated by recombination models, although the models agreed with sharing between unrelated individuals. Invariant T cells such as MAIT and iNKT could partly confound zero-insertion analyses, though diverse VJ usage argued against this for most clonotypes. Because the same donors could not be followed over many years, the conclusions relied on cross-sectional statistical analysis.

Every donor was a healthy Caucasian. The twin cohort consisted of three pairs of female monozygotic twins, all aged about 18 to 29 years. Peripheral blood mononuclear cells were used as the source from which RNA for TCR libraries was isolated. The library was built by means of 5' RACE. The sequencing machine was an Illumina HiSeq 2000. A universal primer binding site was added through template switching, and the final cDNA carried a unique molecular identifier so that TCR cDNA molecules could be counted accurately. First-strand cDNA for TCR alpha and beta chains was synthesized from specific primers in the conserved constant-segment region. To control for contamination, every cDNA library was double barcoded, receiving both a SMART-Mk sample barcode and Illumina barcodes. TruSeq adapter sequences and Illumina sample barcodes were added in two successive PCR steps. The TCR alpha and beta cDNA libraries were sequenced on the Illumina HiSeq platform using custom primers. On the study's bioinformatics: Raw reads were processed with MiGEC to extract unique molecular identifiers, and MiXCR was used to determine CDR3 positions. For each individual, recombination models were inferred using an EM algorithm with the repgenHMM and IGoR tools. The tcR package in R was used for shared clonotype analysis, with sharing normalized by the product of cloneset sizes. To study raw recombination free of thymic and clonal selection effects, out-of-frame nonproductive sequences were analyzed. In TCRdb, the public reads were trimmed at Q25 with fastp and aligned with MiXCR, with productive beta chains retained. Records with the same CDR3 protein are collapsed into one entry carrying the most frequent genes and DNA. TCRdb's processing, not the authors' own work, is the source of the V and J calls. Here the sample has about 790,000 distinct CDR3 sequences; roughly 18% occur a single time. The ten largest clones represent around 14% of the sample.

The CDR3 starts with the cysteine, ends with the phenylalanine, and has 13 residues. Solely the CDR3 DNA is kept, with 39 bases framed from the first base. Between the V and J ends, shortened by 8 bases and 5 bases respectively, the junction contains 13 bases. Based on the germline V gene, the CDR1 and CDR2 sequences are MRHNA and SNTAGT. These data also formed part of another study, on T cells expressing NK-cell markers. As the second publication notes: In sorted CD3+CD56+NKG2C+, CD3+CD56+NKG2C- and CD3+CD56-NKG2C+ T-cell subsets from several donors, TCR beta-chain repertoires were profiled. Among the eight sequenced donors, only one was HCMV-seronegative, while the other seven were HCMV-seropositive. To restrict sorting to alphabetaTCR-expressing T cells, an anti-gammadeltaTCR antibody was added in several experiments. In more than five donors, the dominant CD3+CD56+NKG2C+ clonotypes were found to rank among the top 10 CD8+ clonotypes and to make up about 1.0-8% of CD8+ T cells. Those dominant clonotypes were again the most abundant among CD3+CD56-NKG2C+ cells in a handful of donors, at about 25-60.1%. It remained unclear whether the expanded NKG2C-expressing T cell clones were specific for HCMV antigens. The study sequenced eight donors, all healthy volunteers chosen at random: three men and five women. To determine HCMV serostatus, a commercial ELISA kit was used to detect HCMV-specific IgG in serum. For about 6 donors, unsorted PBMC were also used to sequence bulk peripheral blood T-cell repertoires. MIGEC was used to demultiplex reads and group reads by UMI, and MiTCR was used to assemble and quantify clonotypes. To exclude erroneous sequences, any TCR cDNA sequence not supported by at least two reads was discarded. The tcR package was used for downstream repertoire analysis, and clonotypes were matched across fractions by CDR3 nucleotide sequence plus V segment. Antigen specificity was annotated against VDJdb with VDJmatch, allowing one amino acid substitution in CDR3.

The receptor comes from a woman under 30 in good health. Sample: PBMCs. The sequence is built from TRBV6-4 and TRBJ2-1; TRBD2 could be the D gene, as 5 bases match. DNA sequence: TGTGCCAGCTCTGCTAGCAGTCACAATGAGCAGTTCTTC. It translates as CASSASSHNEQFF.